This T cell receptor (beta chain) was sequenced during a study of cytomegalovirus exposure and HLA in healthy donors. CDR1 is LGHNA, CDR2 YNFKEQ, per germline. CDR3 length equals 16 residues. The V end lost 0 bases, the J end lost 1 base, and 9 bases lay between the germline ends. Regarding the study as a whole: Among TCR sequences, most were rare, though some public TCRs appeared in many donors. Sequencing artifact likely explains a cluster of highly shared sequence variants. In a later analysis, most CMV-associated TCR beta chains appeared HLA-restricted. A link between a missense DCLRE1C variant and TCR beta V- and J-gene trimming emerged from a later analysis.

The primer mix had 60 Vbeta and 13 Jbeta primers. Method: immunoSEQ multiplex PCR; TCRdb's copy keeps in-frame clones and lacks some. The table includes approximately 170,000 clones, roughly 80% detected once. Regarding this clone: As yet, its antigen is unknown.

Sequencing used PBMCs. The chain links TRBV4-2 to TRBJ2-2; the D is unclear. The receptor comes from a male donor in good health and CMV-seronegative. The CDR3 DNA reads as TGTGCCAGCAGCCAAGAGATGGGCCAGAACACCGGGGAGCTGTTTTTT. Its translation: CASSQEMGQNTGELFF.